This TCR beta chain was found in a study of T cells in women clearing cervical HPV infection. Overall study: Control women cleared a single incident HPV16 infection within 12 months. Study-wide findings and caveats: Controls had more TRBV6-7 (0.16%) than cases (approximately 0.11%). Repertoire richness, not evenness, was significantly elevated in CIN3+ cases versus controls.

Clones were read by immunoSEQ multiplex PCR, and TCRdb kept only the in-frame ones, dropping some. The sample holds approximately 39,000 clones. This CDR3 is 15 amino acids long. The germline gives CDR1 DFQATT, CDR2 SNEGSKA (reference sequence). V gave up 0 bases and J gave up 1 base, with 12 bases separating them. Notes on this clone: Antigen: not known. The CDR3 extends 3 residues past the end of the read, so its final part is completed from the germline J gene.

Specimen: blood buffy coat. The V gene is TRBV20-1, the J gene TRBJ2-5, with D possibly matching TRBD1 (5 bases). The TCR comes from a woman aged 18 to 75 with a cervical HPV16 infection that either progressed to CIN3+ or cleared (not recorded which). This chain's CDR3 is CSARDGSTAQETQYF. The CDR3 bases that were read are TGCAGTGCTAGAGATGGTTCGACAGCCCAAGAGACC.